This T cell receptor (beta chain) was sequenced during a study of cytomegalovirus exposure and HLA in healthy donors. Study observations and caveats: Several top significant clusters appeared, in a later analysis, to be linked to common viral pathogens. Associated with cytomegalovirus, according to the listing, were around 170 TCR beta chains.

Comment on this clone: Its antigen is as yet unknown.

Vbeta (60) and Jbeta (13) primers were used in the PCR. Profiled with immunoSEQ multiplex PCR; TCRdb holds only in-frame clones, not every one. The sample includes just over 95,000 clones, more than 60% seen only once; the top ten take 7% to 10%. The CDR3 has 14 amino acids. V lost 1 base to trimming and J lost 1 base, with 8 bases between them. Germline V gene sequence: CDR1 SGHDT, CDR2 YYEEEE. Sample: PBMCs. This clonotype was obtained from a human donor in good health. The genes are TRBV5-6 and TRBJ1-1; D unresolved. CDR3 sequence: CASSLIRGNTEAFF. CDR3 DNA: TGTGCCAGCAGCTTGATTCGCGGGAACACTGAAGCTTTCTTT.